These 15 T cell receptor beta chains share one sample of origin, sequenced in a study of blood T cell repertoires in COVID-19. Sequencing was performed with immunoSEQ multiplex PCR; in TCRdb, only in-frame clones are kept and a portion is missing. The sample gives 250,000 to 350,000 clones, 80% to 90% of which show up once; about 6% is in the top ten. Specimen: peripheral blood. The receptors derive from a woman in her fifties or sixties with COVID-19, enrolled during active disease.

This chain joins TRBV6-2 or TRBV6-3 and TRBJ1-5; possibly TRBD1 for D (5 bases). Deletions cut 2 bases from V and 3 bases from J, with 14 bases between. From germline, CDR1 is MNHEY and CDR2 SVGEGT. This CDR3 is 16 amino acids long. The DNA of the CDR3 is TGTGCCAGCAGTTACCAGGGTTGGGGCAACAATCAGCCCCAGCATTTT. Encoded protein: CASSYQGWGNNQPQHF.

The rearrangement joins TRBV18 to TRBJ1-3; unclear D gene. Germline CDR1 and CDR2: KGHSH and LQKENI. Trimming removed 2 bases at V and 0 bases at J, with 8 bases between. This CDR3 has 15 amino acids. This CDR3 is CASSPDTDSGNTIYF. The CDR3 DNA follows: TGTGCCAGCTCACCAGACACGGACTCTGGAAACACCATATATTTT.

DNA of the CDR3: TGTGCCAGTGCCGGGACTAGCGGCGGGAAGAGGTACGAGCAGTACTTC. Translation: CASAGTSGGKRYEQYF. The genes are TRBV19 and TRBJ2-7; 11 nucleotides agree with TRBD2. There are 16 residues in the CDR3. Germline trimming cut 8 bases from V and 4 bases from J; bases unmatched to any gene: 13. CDR1 is LNHDA, CDR2 SQIVND, per germline (reference sequence).

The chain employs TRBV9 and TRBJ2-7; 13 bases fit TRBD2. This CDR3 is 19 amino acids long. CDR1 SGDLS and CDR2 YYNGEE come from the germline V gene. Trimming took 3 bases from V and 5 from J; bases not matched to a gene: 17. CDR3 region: CASSAQAIILAGGSHEQYF. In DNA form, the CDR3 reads TGTGCCAGCAGCGCACAAGCCATAATACTAGCGGGAGGGAGCCACGAGCAGTACTTC.

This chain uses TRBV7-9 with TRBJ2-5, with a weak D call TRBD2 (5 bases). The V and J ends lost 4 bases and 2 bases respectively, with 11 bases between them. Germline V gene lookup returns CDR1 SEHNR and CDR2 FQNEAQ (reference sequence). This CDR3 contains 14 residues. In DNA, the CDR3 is TGTGCCAGCAGCTCGACTACAGAACAAGAGACCCAGTACTTC. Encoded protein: CASSSTTEQETQYF.

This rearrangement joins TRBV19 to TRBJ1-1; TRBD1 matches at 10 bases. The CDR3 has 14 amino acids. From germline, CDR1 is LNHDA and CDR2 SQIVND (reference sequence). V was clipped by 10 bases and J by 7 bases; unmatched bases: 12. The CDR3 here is CATGTGTGDFEAFF. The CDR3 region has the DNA TGTGCCACCGGTACCGGGACAGGGGACTTTGAAGCTTTCTTT.

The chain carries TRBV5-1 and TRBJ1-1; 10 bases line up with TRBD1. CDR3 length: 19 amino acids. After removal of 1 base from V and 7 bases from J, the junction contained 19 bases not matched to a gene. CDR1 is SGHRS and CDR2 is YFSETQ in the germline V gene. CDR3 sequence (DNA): TGCGCCAGCAGCTTGAAGGGCGGGGGTGACAGGGGGCAGCGAGGTGAAGCTTTCTTT. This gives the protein CASSLKGGGDRGQRGEAFF.

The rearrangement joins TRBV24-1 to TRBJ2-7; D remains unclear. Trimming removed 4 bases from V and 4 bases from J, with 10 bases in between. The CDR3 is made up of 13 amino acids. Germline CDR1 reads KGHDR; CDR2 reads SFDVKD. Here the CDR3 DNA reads TGTGCCACCAGTGACCCGAGCGCATACGAGCAGTACTTC. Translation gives CATSDPSAYEQYF.

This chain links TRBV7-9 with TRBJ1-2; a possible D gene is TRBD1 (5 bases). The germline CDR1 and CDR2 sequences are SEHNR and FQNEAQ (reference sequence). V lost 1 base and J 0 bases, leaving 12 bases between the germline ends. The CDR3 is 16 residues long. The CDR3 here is CASSLGRADPNYGYTF. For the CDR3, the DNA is TGTGCCAGCAGCTTAGGCAGGGCAGATCCTAACTATGGCTACACCTTC.

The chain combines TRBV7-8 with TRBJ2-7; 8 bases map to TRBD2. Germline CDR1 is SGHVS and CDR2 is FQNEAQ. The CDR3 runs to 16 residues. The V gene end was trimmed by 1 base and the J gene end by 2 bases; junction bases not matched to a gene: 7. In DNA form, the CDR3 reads TGTGCCAGCAGCTTAGAGACGGGAGGGCATGCCTACGAGCAGTACTTC. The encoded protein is CASSLETGGHAYEQYF.

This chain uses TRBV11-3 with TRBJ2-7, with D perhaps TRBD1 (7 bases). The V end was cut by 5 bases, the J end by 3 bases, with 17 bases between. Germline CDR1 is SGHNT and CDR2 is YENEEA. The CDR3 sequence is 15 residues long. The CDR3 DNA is TGTGCCAGCAGCGCTTGGAGCCAGGGGGGCTACGAGCAGTACTTC. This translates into CASSAWSQGGYEQYF.

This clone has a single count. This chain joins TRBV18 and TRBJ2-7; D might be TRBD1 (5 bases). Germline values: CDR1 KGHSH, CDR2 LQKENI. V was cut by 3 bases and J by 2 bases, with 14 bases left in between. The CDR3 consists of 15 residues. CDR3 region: CASSPSRVETYEQYF. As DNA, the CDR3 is TGTGCCAGCTCACCGTCCAGGGTCGAGACCTACGAGCAGTACTTC.

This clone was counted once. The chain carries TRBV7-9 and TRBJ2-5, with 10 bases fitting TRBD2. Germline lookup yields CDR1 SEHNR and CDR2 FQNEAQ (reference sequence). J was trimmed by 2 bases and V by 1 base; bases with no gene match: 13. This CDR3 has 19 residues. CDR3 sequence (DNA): TGTGCCAGCAGCTTAGGTGTGCTAGCGGGAGAGCTTAGGCAAGAGACCCAGTACTTC. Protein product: CASSLGVLAGELRQETQYF.

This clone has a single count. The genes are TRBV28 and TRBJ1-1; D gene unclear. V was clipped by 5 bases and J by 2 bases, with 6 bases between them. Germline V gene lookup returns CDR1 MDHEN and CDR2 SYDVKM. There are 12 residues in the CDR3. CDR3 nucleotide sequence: TGTGCCAGCAGTCGGGTAAACACTGAAGCTTTCTTT. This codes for CASSRVNTEAFF.

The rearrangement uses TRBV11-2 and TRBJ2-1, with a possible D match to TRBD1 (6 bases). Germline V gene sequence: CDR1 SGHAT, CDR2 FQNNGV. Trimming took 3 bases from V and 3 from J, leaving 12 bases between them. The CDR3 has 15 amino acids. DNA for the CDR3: TGTGCCAGCAGCTTGCAGGGGTCCTACTACAATGAGCAGTTCTTC. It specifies CASSLQGSYYNEQFF. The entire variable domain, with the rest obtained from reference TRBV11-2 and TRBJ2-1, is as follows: EAGVAQSPRYKIIEKRQSVAFWCNPISGHATLYWYQQILGQGPKLLIQFQNNGVVDDSQLPKDRFSAERLKGVDSTLKIQPAKLEDSAVYLCASSLQGSYYNEQFFGPGTRLTVL.